The T cell receptor (beta chain) under discussion was sequenced for a study of vaccination effects on CD4 cells after COVID-19. Turning to the study itself: Following the second dose by a median of 72 days, the post-vaccine samples were obtained. Study-level findings and limits: Marked clonal contraction was seen late after vaccination (in both infection- and vaccine-induced clones).

A note on this clone: Antigen specificity is unknown.

CD4+ T cells specific for antigen were expanded with viral peptide pools by the ViraFEST assay before sequencing. Isolation of CD4+ T cells took place after nine to ten days of culture. Participants were vaccinated with two doses of either the BNT162b2 or mRNA-1273 vaccine. Wells each received approximately 2 million PBMC, cultured with about 10 IU/ml IL-2 and about 9.3 ug/ml peptides. A half-medium replacement with IL-2 medium was carried out on days 3 and 7. Profiling relied on immunoSEQ multiplex PCR, and the TCRdb table lists in-frame clones only, not all of them. The sample shows about 16,000 clones, 70% of them seen only once. The germline V gene encodes CDR1 MNHEY and CDR2 SVGAGI. Trimming cost V 7 bases and J 0 bases, with 13 bases left between them. The CDR3 sequence is 15 residues long.

J is TRBJ1-5 and V is TRBV6-5; D unclear. This sample comprised CD4+ T cells from PBMCs cultured with SARS-CoV-2 spike peptides, obtained after COVID-19 vaccination. This clonotype originated in a human donor who received a COVID-19 vaccine. DNA for the CDR3: TGTGCCAGCAATAGCGGATATTATAGCAATCAGCCCCAGCATTTT. Protein sequence: CASNSGYYSNQPQHF.